Shown below are 7 T cell receptor beta chains from a single sample sequenced in a study of T cell changes during pregnancy in multiple sclerosis. Some clones are missing from TCRdb's copy, which holds only in-frame ones; the method was immunoSEQ multiplex PCR. The profile shows approximately 60,000 clones, over 75% of them singletons. Sample: peripheral blood, taken before pregnancy. The receptors derive from a female donor with multiple sclerosis, enrolled in a pregnancy study.

This chain joins TRBV7-2 and TRBJ2-1, with TRBD2 identical over 8 bases. CDR3 length: 12 residues. After removal of 5 bases from V and 12 bases from J, the junction contained 6 bases not matched to a gene. Germline V lookup: CDR1 SGHTA, CDR2 FQGNSA. CDR3 DNA sequence: TGTGCCAGCAGCCCGACTAGCGTGGGGCAGTTCTTC. Translating it yields CASSPTSVGQFF. The complete variable domain, with remaining parts taken from reference TRBV7-2 and TRBJ2-1, reads GAGVSQSPSNKVTEKGKDVELRCDPISGHTALYWYRQSLGQGLEFLIYFQGNSAPDKSGLPSDRFSAERTGGSVSTLTIQRTQQEDSAVYLCASSPTSVGQFFGPGTRLTVL.

The chain is built from TRBV29-1 and TRBJ2-2; weak D call: TRBD1 (5 bases). Germline V gene data show CDR1 as SQVTM and CDR2 as ANQGSEA. V shed 7 bases and J shed 7 bases, with 13 bases lying between them. The CDR3 loop spans 12 amino acids. CDR3 sequence reads: CSADQGFGELFF. DNA for the CDR3: TGCAGCGCTGACCAGGGTTTCGGGGAGCTGTTTTTT.

The CDR3 sequence is CASSGGGLPNEAFF. CDR3 DNA sequence: TGTGCCAGCAGTGGGGGGGGTCTCCCCAATGAAGCTTTCTTT. The V call is TRBV6-1, the J call TRBJ1-1, with D possibly matching TRBD1 (5 bases). The CDR3 sequence is 14 residues long. V was trimmed by 4 bases and J by 7 bases, leaving 16 bases between them. Germline CDR1 MNHNS, CDR2 SASEGT.

This clone has just one count. J is TRBJ1-6 and V is TRBV10-3, with TRBD1 matching over 8 bases. This CDR3 contains 13 residues. CDR1 and CDR2 (germline): ENHRY, SYGVKD. J lost 5 bases, V lost 10 bases, and 4 bases had no gene match. CDR3 nucleotides: TGTGCCAGCACGGGACAGGATAATTCACCCCTCCACTTT. Translating gives CASTGQDNSPLHF.

The chain couples TRBV25-1 to TRBJ1-5; D might be TRBD1 (5 bases). CDR3 size: 14 residues. Per the germline V gene, CDR1 is MGHDK and CDR2 is SYGVNS. V lost 6 bases, J lost 1 base, and 10 bases lay in between. The CDR3 here is CASSAQGSNQPQHF. Written as DNA, the CDR3 is TGTGCCAGCAGCGCTCAGGGAAGCAATCAGCCCCAGCATTTT.

This clone has a single count. The V gene is TRBV27, the J gene TRBJ1-5; the D is unclear. The germline gives CDR1 MNHEY, CDR2 SMNVEV (reference sequence). The V gene lost 8 bases and the J gene lost 0 bases, with 14 bases spanning the gap. The CDR3 extends over 15 amino acids. In DNA form, the CDR3 reads TGTGCCAGCGGGCCGACGCCCTTTAGCAATCAGCCCCAGCATTTT. This sequence encodes CASGPTPFSNQPQHF.

This clone was seen only once. The chain uses TRBV7-2 and TRBJ1-4, with 9 nucleotides matching TRBD1. V lost 5 bases, J lost 8 bases, and 6 bases stayed unmatched. The CDR3 has 14 residues. Germline assignment: CDR1 SGHTA and CDR2 FQGNSA. CDR3 coding DNA: TGTGCCAGCAGCCACGGACAGGGGCGCGAAAAACTGTTTTTT. Translation: CASSHGQGREKLFF.